The 12 T cell receptor beta chains below all came from one sample that was sequenced in a study of blood T cell repertoires in COVID-19. TCRdb's table, derived via immunoSEQ multiplex PCR, lists solely in-frame clones and lacks some. The sample records some 250,000 clones, approximately 82% being singletons. The material sequenced was peripheral blood. Receptor source: a man aged 25 to 40 who had recovered from COVID-19.

The J gene is TRBJ2-2, the V gene TRBV5-1; 8 bases are shared with TRBD1. With 2 bases clipped from V and 5 bases from J, the junction kept 5 bases outside the gene matches. CDR1 is SGHRS and CDR2 is YFSETQ in the germline V gene. This CDR3 region has 15 residues. The CDR3 region is CASSLITGGTGELFF. The DNA for the CDR3 is TGCGCCAGCAGCTTAATTACAGGGGGAACCGGGGAGCTGTTTTTT.

This sequence joins TRBV10-2 and TRBJ2-5; D possibly corresponds to TRBD1 (7 bases). CDR1 and CDR2 (germline): WSHSY, SAAADI. The CDR3 sequence is 16 residues long. Trimming pared 8 bases from V and 3 bases from J, leaving 22 bases between. DNA for the CDR3: TGCGCCAGCGCGGATCTAGACAGGGAGGACGAAGAGACCCAGTACTTC. It translates to CASADLDREDEETQYF.

This chain connects TRBV10-3 to TRBJ2-1; 7 nucleotides agree with TRBD1. CDR3 length equals 13 residues. Looked up from germline, CDR1 is ENHRY and CDR2 is SYGVKD. The trim removed 6 bases at V and 4 bases at J, leaving 3 bases unmatched. DNA of the CDR3: TGTGCCATCAGACCGGGACAGTACAATGAGCAGTTCTTC. This encodes CAIRPGQYNEQFF.

This chain connects TRBV5-6 to TRBJ1-4; 7 positions agree with TRBD1. V lost 6 bases, J lost 8 bases, and 16 bases stayed unmatched. From germline, CDR1 is SGHDT and CDR2 YYEEEE. The CDR3 extends over 16 amino acids. The CDR3 DNA reads as TGTGCCAGCATCAAAATGGGTAGCCGGGACAGCGAAAAACTGTTTTTT. Amino acid sequence: CASIKMGSRDSEKLFF.

The chain joins TRBV2 to TRBJ2-1; 9 bases map to TRBD1. With 3 bases clipped from V and 4 bases from J, the junction kept 7 bases outside the gene matches. Germline values: CDR1 SNHLY, CDR2 FYNNEI. The CDR3 contains 16 residues. For the CDR3, the DNA is TGTGCCAGCAGTGACAGCGGGACAGGGAGGTACAATGAGCAGTTCTTC. Translated, it gives CASSDSGTGRYNEQFF.

The rearrangement uses TRBV9 and TRBJ1-3; a possible D gene is TRBD1 (5 bases). Trimming left V 3 bases short and J 0 bases short, with 10 bases between. CDR1 SGDLS and CDR2 YYNGEE come from the germline V gene. There are 15 residues in the CDR3. The CDR3 region is CASSATGFSGNTIYF. The CDR3 DNA reads as TGTGCCAGCAGCGCAACAGGATTCTCTGGAAACACCATATATTTT.

This chain links TRBV5-4 with TRBJ2-6, with D unclear. This CDR3 spans 15 amino acids. Germline V gene sequence: CDR1 SGHNT, CDR2 YYREEE (reference sequence). V lost 0 bases to trimming and J lost 0 bases, with 4 bases between them. This CDR3 is CASSLAGSGANVLTF. The DNA for the CDR3 is TGTGCCAGCAGCTTGGCGGGCTCTGGGGCCAACGTCCTGACTTTC.

The gene calls are TRBV7-9 and TRBJ1-1; TRBD1 matches at 9 bases. CDR1 and CDR2 from the germline V gene are SEHNR and FQNEAQ (reference sequence). This CDR3 is built from 13 residues. The V gene end was trimmed by 6 bases and the J gene end by 4 bases; junction bases not matched to a gene: 3. CDR3 bases: TGTGCCAGCAGACAGGGGGCAGGCACTGAAGCTTTCTTT. Amino acid sequence: CASRQGAGTEAFF.

This clone was seen once. This chain joins TRBV4-1 and TRBJ2-3, with TRBD2 matching 9 bases. The V and J ends lost 7 bases and 6 bases, in that order; junction bases with no gene match: 11. The CDR3 consists of 15 residues. Germline values: CDR1 MGHRA, CDR2 YSYEKL. The CDR3 here is CASTFGAGGRDTQYF. The DNA of the CDR3 is TGCGCCAGCACCTTCGGAGCGGGGGGCCGTGATACGCAGTATTTT.

This clone showed up just a few times. The chain couples TRBV5-5 to TRBJ2-7; no clear D. The CDR3 runs to 14 residues. CDR1 and CDR2 from the germline V gene are SGHKS and YYEKEE (reference sequence). V lost 1 base, J lost 4 bases, and 12 bases lay in between. The CDR3 sequence: CASSLSPGFYEQYV. CDR3 nucleotide sequence: TGTGCCAGCAGCTTGTCCCCAGGTTTTTACGAGCAGTACGTC.

This rearrangement joins TRBV7-3 to TRBJ2-3; TRBD2 matches at 7 bases. The J segment lost 1 base and the V segment lost 3 bases, leaving 1 base of the junction unmatched. Looked up from germline, CDR1 is SGHTA and CDR2 is FQGTGA. The CDR3 length is 14 residues. The CDR3 region has the DNA TGTGCCAGCAGCTTTGCGGGGGGCACAGATACGCAGTATTTT. It yields the protein CASSFAGGTDTQYF.

The J gene is TRBJ2-3, the V gene TRBV5-1; 14 bases match TRBD2. The germline V gene encodes CDR1 SGHRS and CDR2 YFSETQ. The CDR3 extends over 16 amino acids. Germline trimming cut 2 bases from V and 4 bases from J; bases unmatched to any gene: 3. CDR3 coding DNA: TGCGCCAGCAGCTTAGGGACTAGCGGGGGAGCAGATACGCAGTATTTT. Translated: CASSLGTSGGADTQYF.